This T cell receptor beta chain was identified in a study of OX40 agonist ivuxolimab in advanced cancers. Produced via immunoSEQ multiplex PCR; TCRdb's table is partial and in-frame only. The sample carries about 56,000 clones, approximately 80% recorded once. This CDR3 region has 15 residues. The junction had 2 bases not matched to a gene; V was cut back by 2 bases and J by 0 bases. Germline V CDR1 and CDR2: MNHEY, SVGAGI. The specimen was CD4+ or CD8+ T cells sorted from blood, collected in a trial of the OX40 agonist ivuxolimab. This clonotype was obtained from an adult with an advanced solid tumor such as melanoma, head and neck, liver or kidney cancer. This chain joins TRBV6-5 and TRBJ2-3, with 7 bases aligning to TRBD1. CDR3 residues: CASSYEQGSTDTQYF. CDR3 DNA: TGTGCCAGCAGTTACGAACAGGGGAGCACAGATACGCAGTATTTT.